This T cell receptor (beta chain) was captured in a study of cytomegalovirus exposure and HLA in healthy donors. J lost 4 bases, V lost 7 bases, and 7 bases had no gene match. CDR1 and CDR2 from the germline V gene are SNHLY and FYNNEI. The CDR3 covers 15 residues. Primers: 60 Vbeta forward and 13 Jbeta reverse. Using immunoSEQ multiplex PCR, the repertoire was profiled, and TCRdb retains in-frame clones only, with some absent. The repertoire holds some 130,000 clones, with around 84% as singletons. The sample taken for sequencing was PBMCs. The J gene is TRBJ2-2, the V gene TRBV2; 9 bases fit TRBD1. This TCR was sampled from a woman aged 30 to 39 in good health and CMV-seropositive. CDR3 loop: CASMVDRGGTGELFF. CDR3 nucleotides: TGTGCCAGCATGGTCGACAGGGGGGGCACCGGGGAGCTGTTTTTT.